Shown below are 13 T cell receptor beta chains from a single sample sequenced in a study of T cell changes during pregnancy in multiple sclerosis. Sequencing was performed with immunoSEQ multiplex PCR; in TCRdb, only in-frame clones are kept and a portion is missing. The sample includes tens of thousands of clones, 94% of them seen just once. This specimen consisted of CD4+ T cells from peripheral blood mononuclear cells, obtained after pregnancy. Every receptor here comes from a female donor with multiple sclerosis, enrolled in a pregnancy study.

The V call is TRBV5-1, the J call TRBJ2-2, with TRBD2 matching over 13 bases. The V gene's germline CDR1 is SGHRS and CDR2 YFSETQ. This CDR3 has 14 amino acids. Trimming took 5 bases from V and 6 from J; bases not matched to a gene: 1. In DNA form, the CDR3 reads TGCGCCAGCAGACTAGCGGGAGGGTCCGGGGAGCTGTTTTTT. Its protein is CASRLAGGSGELFF.

CDR3 nucleotide sequence: TGCGCCAGCAGCTTAGCGGGAGCGGTCGCAGATACGCAGTATTTT. Translating it yields CASSLAGAVADTQYF. The genes are TRBV5-1 and TRBJ2-3, with 8 bases fitting TRBD2. J gave up 4 bases and V 2 bases, and 6 bases lay outside the gene matches. From germline, CDR1 is SGHRS and CDR2 YFSETQ. This CDR3 comprises 15 residues.

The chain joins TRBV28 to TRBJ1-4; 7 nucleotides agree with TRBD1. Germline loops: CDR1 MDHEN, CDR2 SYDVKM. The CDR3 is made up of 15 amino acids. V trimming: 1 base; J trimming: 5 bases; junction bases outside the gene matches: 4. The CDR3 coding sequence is TGTGCCAGCAGTTTATTGGAGACAGGGAATGAAAAACTGTTTTTT. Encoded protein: CASSLLETGNEKLFF.

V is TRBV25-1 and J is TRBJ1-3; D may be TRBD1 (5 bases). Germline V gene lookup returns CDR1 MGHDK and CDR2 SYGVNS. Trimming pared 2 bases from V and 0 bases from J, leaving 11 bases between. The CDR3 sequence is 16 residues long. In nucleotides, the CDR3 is TGTGCCAGCAGTGAAAACCGCAGGGTCTCTGGAAACACCATATATTTT. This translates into CASSENRRVSGNTIYF. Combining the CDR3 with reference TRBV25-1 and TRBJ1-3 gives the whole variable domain EADIYQTPRYLVIGTGKKITLECSQTMGHDKMYWYQQDPGMELHLIHYSYGVNSTEKGDLSSESTVSRIRTEHFPLTLESARPSHTSQYLCASSENRRVSGNTIYFGEGSWLTVV.

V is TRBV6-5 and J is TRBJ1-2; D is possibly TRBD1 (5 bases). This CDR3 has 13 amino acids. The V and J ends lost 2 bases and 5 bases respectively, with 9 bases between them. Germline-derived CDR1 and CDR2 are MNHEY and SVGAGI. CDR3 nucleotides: TGTGCCAGCAGTTACGGGGGAGGATATGGCTACACCTTC. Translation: CASSYGGGYGYTF.

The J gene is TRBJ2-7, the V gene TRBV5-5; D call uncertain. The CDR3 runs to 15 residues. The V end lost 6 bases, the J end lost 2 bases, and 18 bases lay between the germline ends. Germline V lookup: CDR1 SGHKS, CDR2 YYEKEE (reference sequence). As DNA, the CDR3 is TGTGCCAGCATCCGATCGGGTCGCCTGGCCTACGAGCAGTACTTC. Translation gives CASIRSGRLAYEQYF.

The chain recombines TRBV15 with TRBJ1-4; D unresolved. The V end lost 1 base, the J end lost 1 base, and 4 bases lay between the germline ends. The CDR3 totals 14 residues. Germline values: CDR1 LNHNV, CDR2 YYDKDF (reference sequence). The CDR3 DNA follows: TGTGCCACCAGCAGAGCGGGAACTAATGAAAAACTGTTTTTT. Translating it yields CATSRAGTNEKLFF.

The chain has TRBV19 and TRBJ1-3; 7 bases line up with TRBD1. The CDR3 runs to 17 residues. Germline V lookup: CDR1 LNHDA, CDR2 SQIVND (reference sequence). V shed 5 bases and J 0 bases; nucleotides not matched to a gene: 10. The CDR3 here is CASSLGGQSPSGNTIYF. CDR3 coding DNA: TGTGCCAGTAGTTTGGGGGGACAGTCACCCTCTGGAAACACCATATATTTT.

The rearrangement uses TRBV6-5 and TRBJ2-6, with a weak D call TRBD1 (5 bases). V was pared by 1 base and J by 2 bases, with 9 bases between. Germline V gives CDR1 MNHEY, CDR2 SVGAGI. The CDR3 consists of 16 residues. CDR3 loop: CASSYYRGTGANVLTF. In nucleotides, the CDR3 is TGTGCCAGCAGTTACTATAGGGGAACTGGGGCCAACGTCCTGACTTTC.

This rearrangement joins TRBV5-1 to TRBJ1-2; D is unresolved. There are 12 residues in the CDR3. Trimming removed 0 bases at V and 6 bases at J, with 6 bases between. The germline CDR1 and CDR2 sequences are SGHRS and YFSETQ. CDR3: CASSLEGDGYTF. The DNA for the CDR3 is TGCGCCAGCAGCTTGGAAGGAGATGGCTACACCTTC.

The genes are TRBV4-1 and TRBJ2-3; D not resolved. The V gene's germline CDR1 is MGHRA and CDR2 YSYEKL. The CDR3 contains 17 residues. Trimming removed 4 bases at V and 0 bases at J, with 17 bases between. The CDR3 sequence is CASSLAPGSPSTDTQYF. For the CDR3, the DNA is TGCGCCAGCAGCCTCGCTCCGGGTTCCCCTAGCACAGATACGCAGTATTTT.

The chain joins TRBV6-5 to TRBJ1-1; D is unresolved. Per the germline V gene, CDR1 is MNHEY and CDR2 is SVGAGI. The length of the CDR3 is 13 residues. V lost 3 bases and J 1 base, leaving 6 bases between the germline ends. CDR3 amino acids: CASSYLANTEAFF. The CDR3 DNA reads TGTGCCAGCAGTTATCTAGCGAACACTGAAGCTTTCTTT.

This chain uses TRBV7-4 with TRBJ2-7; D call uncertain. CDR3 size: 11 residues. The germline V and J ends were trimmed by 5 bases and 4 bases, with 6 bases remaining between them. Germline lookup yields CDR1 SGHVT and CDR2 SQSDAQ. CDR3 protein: CASSPVYEQYF. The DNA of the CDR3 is TGTGCCAGCAGCCCCGTGTACGAGCAGTACTTC.